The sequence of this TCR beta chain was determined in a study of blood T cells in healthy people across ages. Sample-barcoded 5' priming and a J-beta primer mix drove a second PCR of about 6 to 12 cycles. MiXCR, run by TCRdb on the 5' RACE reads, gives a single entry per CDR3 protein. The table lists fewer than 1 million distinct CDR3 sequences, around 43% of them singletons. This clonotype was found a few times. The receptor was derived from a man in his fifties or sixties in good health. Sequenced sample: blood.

CDR3: CSASDRTHGYTF. The CDR3 DNA reads as TGCAGTGCTAGTGACAGGACCCATGGCTACACCTTC. This rearrangement joins TRBV20-1 to TRBJ1-2; maybe TRBD1 (6 bases). Trimming removed 3 bases from V and 6 bases from J, with 11 bases in between. This CDR3 comprises 12 residues. The germline V gene encodes CDR1 DFQATT and CDR2 SNEGSKA (reference sequence).